One sample yielded the 18 T cell receptor beta chains listed below, sequenced in a study of blood T cell repertoires in COVID-19. Here immunoSEQ multiplex PCR was the method, and the copy in TCRdb shows in-frame clones only, minus some. In the table there are roughly 63,000 clones, approximately 80% of which are singletons. Sequenced: peripheral blood. These receptors were taken from a human donor in a cohort sampled during active COVID-19.

The rearrangement links TRBV4-3 to TRBJ2-1; perhaps TRBD2 as D (7 bases). CDR1 LGHNA and CDR2 YSLEER come from the germline V gene. V lost 5 bases to trimming and J lost 7 bases, with 15 bases between them. The CDR3 covers 14 residues. The CDR3 region is CASSFGGQRNEQFF. The CDR3 bases are TGCGCCAGCAGCTTCGGGGGGCAAAGAAATGAGCAGTTCTTC.

This clone was seen a single time. CDR3 in amino acids: CASGGLADTDTQYF. The CDR3 bases are TGTGCCAGTGGGGGACTAGCGGACACAGATACGCAGTATTTT. The chain combines TRBV7-2 with TRBJ2-3; TRBD2 aligns across 11 bases. CDR3 length equals 14 residues. Germline CDR1 and CDR2: SGHTA and FQGNSA. Germline trimming cut 9 bases from V and 2 bases from J; bases unmatched to any gene: 4.

This sequence joins TRBV6-1 and TRBJ2-1, with D possibly TRBD1 on 5 matching bases. Looked up from germline, CDR1 is MNHNS and CDR2 is SASEGT. Trimming took off 5 bases at V and 2 bases at J, with 10 bases between the two ends. The CDR3 is 14 residues long. The CDR3 loop reads CASSSSDTYNEQFF. In DNA, the CDR3 is TGTGCCAGCAGTTCCTCGGACACCTACAATGAGCAGTTCTTC.

This clone was counted a single time. The chain combines TRBV19 with TRBJ1-2; no reliable D call. This CDR3 contains 12 residues. Germline-derived CDR1 and CDR2 are LNHDA and SQIVND (reference sequence). With 6 bases removed from V and 8 bases from J, the gap between germline ends came to 13 bases. Written as DNA, the CDR3 is TGTGCCAGTAGAGACGAACGGAGAGGCTACACCTTC. It yields the protein CASRDERRGYTF.

The chain combines TRBV2 with TRBJ1-1; weak D call: TRBD1 (5 bases). Trimming stripped 9 bases from V and 0 bases from J, with 8 bases between. From germline, CDR1 is SNHLY and CDR2 FYNNEI. The length of the CDR3 is 12 residues. The CDR3 sequence: CARGGMNTEAFF. The CDR3, as DNA: TGTGCCAGGGGGGGGATGAACACTGAAGCTTTCTTT.

The V and J genes are TRBV4-2 and TRBJ1-1, with D perhaps matching TRBD1 (5 bases). CDR1 and CDR2 (germline): LGHNA, YNFKEQ. Trimming took off 0 bases at V and 1 base at J, with 12 bases between the two ends. CDR3 length: 16 residues. CDR3 sequence (DNA): TGTGCCAGCAGCCAAGATCGTAGCGGGGGGAACACTGAAGCTTTCTTT. It encodes CASSQDRSGGNTEAFF.

The CDR3 DNA reads as TGTGCCAGCAGCTTAGCACCGGGAGGGAGAAACACCATATATTTT. Protein: CASSLAPGGRNTIYF. The chain joins TRBV7-2 to TRBJ1-3; no firm D call. The CDR3 runs 15 residues. Germline-derived CDR1 and CDR2 are SGHTA and FQGNSA. V lost 0 bases and J lost 5, with 11 bases in between.

CDR3 loop: CSLGGTGTSGSLSSYNEQFF. In DNA form, the CDR3 reads TGCAGCCTCGGGGGTACCGGGACTAGCGGGAGCTTGAGCTCCTACAATGAGCAGTTCTTC. The J gene is TRBJ2-1, the V gene TRBV29-1; the match to TRBD2 covers 14 bases. CDR3 length equals 20 residues. In germline, CDR1 is SQVTM, CDR2 ANQGSEA. Trimming removed 8 bases from V and 0 bases from J; junction bases left unmatched: 18.

J is TRBJ1-5 and V is TRBV4-1; unclear D gene. Germline V gene lookup returns CDR1 MGHRA and CDR2 YSYEKL. The CDR3 runs 15 residues. Trimming left V 1 base short and J 4 bases short, with 11 bases between. This CDR3 is CASSQAPHGNQPQHF. As DNA, the CDR3 is TGCGCCAGCAGCCAAGCCCCCCACGGGAATCAGCCCCAGCATTTT.

This chain connects TRBV24-1 to TRBJ2-3; tentative D call: TRBD2 (5 bases). The CDR3 loop spans 13 amino acids. Germline lookup yields CDR1 KGHDR and CDR2 SFDVKD. The V end was cut by 8 bases, the J end by 4 bases, with 12 bases between. The CDR3 region is CATTRDSADTQYF. DNA of the CDR3: TGTGCCACCACCCGGGATAGCGCAGATACGCAGTATTTT.

This clone was observed once. The V and J genes are TRBV2 and TRBJ1-4, with 7 bases that match TRBD1. The CDR3 extends over 13 amino acids. The germline gives CDR1 SNHLY, CDR2 FYNNEI. With 6 bases clipped from V and 5 bases from J, the junction kept 3 bases outside the gene matches. CDR3: CASRAGGNEKLFF. As DNA, the CDR3 is TGTGCCAGCAGGGCAGGGGGAAATGAAAAACTGTTTTTT.

The chain uses TRBV5-1 and TRBJ1-1; TRBD1 aligns across 10 bases. From germline, CDR1 is SGHRS and CDR2 YFSETQ. Germline trimming cut 4 bases from V and 9 bases from J; bases unmatched to any gene: 3. This CDR3 spans 12 amino acids. Written as DNA, the CDR3 is TGCGCCAGCAGCATCGACAGGGGGCAAGCTTTCTTT. Protein product: CASSIDRGQAFF.

The rearrangement links TRBV7-3 to TRBJ1-6; 7 bases agree with TRBD1. The CDR3 is 16 amino acids. Germline CDR1 is SGHTA and CDR2 is FQGTGA. The V segment lost 7 bases and the J segment 0 bases; nucleotides outside the gene matches: 6. The CDR3 coding sequence is TGTGCCAGCATCCCGGGACAGAGCTCCTATAATTCACCCCTCCACTTT. This translates into CASIPGQSSYNSPLHF.

The V call is TRBV5-1, the J call TRBJ2-7; D is perhaps TRBD1 (5 bases). The CDR3 totals 14 residues. With 4 bases removed from V and 0 bases from J, the gap between germline ends came to 11 bases. Germline V CDR1 and CDR2: SGHRS, YFSETQ. CDR3 sequence (DNA): TGCGCCAGCAGCCCCGACAGACCCTCCTACGAGCAGTACTTC. It is translated as CASSPDRPSYEQYF.

This clone was observed a handful of times. The chain is built from TRBV29-1 and TRBJ2-5; maybe TRBD2 (6 bases). V dropped 5 bases and J dropped 7 bases, with 23 bases sitting between them. The CDR3 totals 15 residues. In germline, CDR1 is SQVTM, CDR2 ANQGSEA. The CDR3 loop is CSVLPSLAAAGTQYF. CDR3 DNA sequence: TGCAGCGTTCTCCCCTCTTTAGCGGCCGCAGGGACCCAGTACTTC.

This clone was recorded once. The chain employs TRBV21-1 and TRBJ2-1; the D segment call TRBD2 is taken from the table without a DNA check. TRBV21-1 is designated a pseudogene. CDR3 size: 17 residues. The CDR3 here is CASKWSSGRTLPNEQFF. CDR3 sequence (DNA): TGTGCCAGCAAATGGTCTAGCGGGAGGACTTTGCCCAATGAGCAGTTCTTC.

The chain links TRBV4-2 to TRBJ1-4, with D tentatively TRBD1 (5 bases). Germline V gene lookup returns CDR1 LGHNA and CDR2 YNFKEQ. The V and J ends lost 0 bases and 6 bases respectively, with 14 bases between them. The CDR3 loop spans 16 amino acids. CDR3 sequence reads: CASSQDRAGLDEKLFF. In nucleotides, the CDR3 is TGTGCCAGCAGCCAAGATCGGGCAGGGCTTGATGAAAAACTGTTTTTT.

CDR3 amino acids: CASRTGVGYGYTF. CDR3 sequence (DNA): TGTGCCAGCAGGACAGGGGTAGGCTATGGCTACACCTTC. This chain links TRBV2 with TRBJ1-2; 8 positions match TRBD1. Germline V gene lookup returns CDR1 SNHLY and CDR2 FYNNEI. Germline trimming cut 6 bases from V and 4 bases from J; bases unmatched to any gene: 4. The CDR3 consists of 13 residues.